These T cell receptor beta chains were read from a single sample in a study of CXCR3-negative and CXCR3-positive naive CD8 T cells. TCRdb reprocessed the 5' RACE reads and reports one entry per CDR3 protein, with no DNA. The listing contains 150,000 or so distinct CDR3 sequences. Source material: naive CXCR3+ CD8+ T cells from blood. These receptors originate from a human donor in good health. Some clones in this sample may be carry-over from other donors' samples. CDR3s include the opening cysteine and the closing phenylalanine or tryptophan.

CDR3 length: 18; V gene: TRBV11-2; J gene: TRBJ2-5; CDR3 protein: CASSLRWGLAGGRETQYF
CDR3 length: 14; V gene: TRBV5-1; J gene: TRBJ2-7; CDR3 protein: CASSLATGLGEQYF
CDR3 length: 17; V gene: TRBV6-5; J gene: TRBJ2-1; CDR3 protein: CASSLGPPGVVLSEQFF
CDR3 length: 14; V gene: TRBV20-1; J gene: TRBJ2-7; CDR3 protein: CSASISRDIYEQYF
CDR3 length: 13; V gene: TRBV23-1; J gene: TRBJ2-1; CDR3 protein: CASSTASYNEQFF
CDR3 length: 14; V gene: TRBV11-2; J gene: TRBJ1-6; CDR3 protein: CASSLVGGGSPLHF
CDR3 length: 14; V gene: TRBV9; J gene: TRBJ2-1; CDR3 protein: CASSGEGDSPEQFF
CDR3 length: 16; V gene: TRBV18; J gene: TRBJ2-7; CDR3 protein: CASSPRLADNSYEQYF
CDR3 length: 15; V gene: TRBV6-2/TRBV6-3; J gene: TRBJ2-7; CDR3 protein: CASMPPGQGAYEQYF
CDR3 length: 14; V gene: TRBV29-1; J gene: TRBJ2-7; CDR3 protein: CSVEGTGELYEQYF
CDR3 length: 14; V gene: TRBV23-1; J gene: TRBJ2-5; CDR3 protein: CASSQWAGQETQYF
CDR3 length: 13; V gene: TRBV29-1; J gene: TRBJ2-7; CDR3 protein: CSVPSSGSYEQYF
CDR3 length: 11; V gene: TRBV29-1; J gene: TRBJ2-7; CDR3 protein: CSVDSGEEQYF
CDR3 length: 13; V gene: TRBV29-1; J gene: TRBJ1-1; CDR3 protein: CSVVYTTTTEAFF
CDR3 length: 16; V gene: TRBV7-9; J gene: TRBJ1-2; CDR3 protein: CASSLDGSGGNYGYTF
CDR3 length: 16; V gene: TRBV4-3; J gene: TRBJ2-3; CDR3 protein: CASSQVVAGTSDTQYF
CDR3 length: 15; V gene: TRBV29-1; J gene: TRBJ2-3; CDR3 protein: CSVEGTGVKADTQYF
CDR3 length: 13; V gene: TRBV29-1; J gene: TRBJ2-5; CDR3 protein: CSMVAMRWETQYF
CDR3 length: 11; V gene: TRBV25-1; J gene: TRBJ2-3; CDR3 protein: CASSEFGTQYF
CDR3 length: 16; V gene: TRBV5-6; J gene: TRBJ2-5; CDR3 protein: CASSLAVSSGEETQYF
CDR3 length: 12; V gene: TRBV7-3; J gene: TRBJ2-1; CDR3 protein: CASSLYGDEQFF
CDR3 length: 15; V gene: TRBV7-8; J gene: TRBJ2-7; CDR3 protein: CASSLGPEGYYEQYF
CDR3 length: 13; V gene: TRBV6-4; J gene: TRBJ1-1; CDR3 protein: CASSAGDNTEAFF
CDR3 length: 14; V gene: TRBV7-2; J gene: TRBJ1-1; CDR3 protein: CASSLVGGFTEAFF
CDR3 length: 15; V gene: TRBV28; J gene: TRBJ1-2; CDR3 protein: CASTGTSSLWGGYTF
CDR3 length: 15; V gene: TRBV10-3; J gene: TRBJ1-1; CDR3 protein: CAISEGRNMNTEAFF
CDR3 length: 16; V gene: TRBV7-2; J gene: TRBJ2-5; CDR3 protein: CASSPGTLPFQETQYF
CDR3 length: 15; V gene: TRBV5-1; J gene: TRBJ2-2; CDR3 protein: CASSLADGGIGELFF
CDR3 length: 12; V gene: TRBV11-3; J gene: TRBJ2-1; CDR3 protein: CASSLAGAEQFF
CDR3 length: 15; V gene: TRBV7-3; J gene: TRBJ2-7; CDR3 protein: CASSLSGGNTYEQYF
CDR3 length: 16; V gene: TRBV12-3/TRBV12-4; J gene: TRBJ2-1; CDR3 protein: CASSRPQGWDYNEQFF
CDR3 length: 15; V gene: TRBV29-1; J gene: TRBJ2-7; CDR3 protein: CSVSGQGRIPYEQYF
CDR3 length: 13; V gene: TRBV25-1; J gene: TRBJ2-5; CDR3 protein: CASGQGARETQYF
CDR3 length: 13; V gene: TRBV7-2; J gene: TRBJ2-7; CDR3 protein: CASSTGRSYEQYF
CDR3 length: 15; V gene: TRBV27; J gene: TRBJ2-7; CDR3 protein: CASSYRGSGFYEQYF
CDR3 length: 13; V gene: TRBV7-2; J gene: TRBJ2-2; CDR3 protein: CASSLGRSGELFF
CDR3 length: 15; V gene: TRBV2; J gene: TRBJ2-5; CDR3 protein: CASSETGAKGETQYF
CDR3 length: 12; V gene: TRBV29-1; J gene: TRBJ1-1; CDR3 protein: CSPGQGITEAFF
CDR3 length: 15; V gene: TRBV29-1; J gene: TRBJ2-2; CDR3 protein: CSVDGGQGSTGELFF
CDR3 length: 15; V gene: TRBV9; J gene: TRBJ2-1; CDR3 protein: CASSVVGLAYNEQFF
CDR3 length: 14; V gene: TRBV7-3; J gene: TRBJ2-1; CDR3 protein: CASSLSGSRYEQFF
CDR3 length: 19; V gene: TRBV6-1; J gene: TRBJ2-2; CDR3 protein: CASSLQRGQGGPNTGELFF
CDR3 length: 13; V gene: TRBV27; J gene: TRBJ2-1; CDR3 protein: CASSLDGYNEQFF
CDR3 length: 16; V gene: TRBV6-2/TRBV6-3; J gene: TRBJ2-1; CDR3 protein: CASTLRTGPTYNEQFF
CDR3 length: 12; V gene: TRBV29-1; J gene: TRBJ2-5; CDR3 protein: CSVPLQHETQYF
CDR3 length: 16; V gene: TRBV4-3; J gene: TRBJ2-7; CDR3 protein: CASSQDAGVGTYEQYF
CDR3 length: 12; V gene: TRBV7-9; J gene: TRBJ1-6; CDR3 protein: CASSSRASPLHF
CDR3 length: 13; V gene: TRBV5-6; J gene: TRBJ2-1; CDR3 protein: CASSWGVTGEQFF
CDR3 length: 13; V gene: TRBV7-9; J gene: TRBJ2-7; CDR3 protein: CASSPPWGHEQYF
CDR3 length: 12; V gene: TRBV5-6; J gene: TRBJ1-1; CDR3 protein: CASSSRGPEAFF
CDR3 length: 16; V gene: TRBV18; J gene: TRBJ2-3; CDR3 protein: CASSPKTGEPTDTQYF